Included here is one T cell receptor (beta chain) sequence, with context. The target antigen is unknown. This entry is derived from a study of shared clonotypes between healthy human individuals. The CDR3 sequence is 16 residues long. With V trimmed by 1 base and J by 2 bases, 6 bases remained unmatched. Germline CDR1 and CDR2: LNHNV and YYDKDF (reference sequence). Per the study methods: Because ImmunoSEQ provided only junction sequences with no quality scores, the filtering differed. Libraries were prepared by immunoSEQ multiplex PCR; TCRdb keeps only in-frame clonotypes and omits some of them. From that table come the V and J calls and clone size; the DNA was used to work out D and trimming. Of 330,000 or so clones detected, more than 60% appear once; the ten largest clones hold about 10%. The study, taken as a whole, reports: Rarefaction demonstrated incomplete sorted-subset sequencing despite large depth.

The receptor's source is a man aged 25-45 years in good health. The V gene is TRBV15, the J gene TRBJ2-5; 8 bases agree with TRBD2. The sequencing input was memory CD4+ T cells sorted from blood. Subset: CD45RA-negative fraction. The CDR3 loop is CATSRGATSAQETQYF. Written as DNA, the CDR3 is TGTGCCACCAGCAGAGGGGCGACTAGCGCTCAAGAGACCCAGTACTTC.